Listed below are T cell receptor beta chains from one sample, sequenced in a study of cytomegalovirus exposure and HLA in healthy donors. Measured with immunoSEQ multiplex PCR; TCRdb has only the in-frame clones, and not every one. The sample yields 150,000 to 180,000 clones, 60% to 80% seen once. Sequenced input: PBMCs. These receptors originate from a young man in good health and CMV-seropositive. CDR3s include the opening cysteine and the closing phenylalanine or tryptophan. The order of the fields is CDR3 DNA, CDR3 protein, CDR3 length, D gene, V gene, J gene, clone size. D genes are given only for firm matches. Size is omitted from some rows. Given values are once, few, many or a class for expanded clones.

TGTGCCAGCAGTTCAACAGGGACGGCAGTGGGTACGCAGTATTTT	CASSSTGTAVGTQYF	15	-	TRBV28	TRBJ2-3	-
TGTGCCAGCAGTTACACCACTAGCGGGAAAGTGCAGCAGTACTTC	CASSYTTSGKVQQYF	15	TRBD2	TRBV6-5	TRBJ2-7	-
TGTGCCAGCAGCTTCAGTCCTAGCGGGAGCGGAGATACGCAGTATTTT	CASSFSPSGSGDTQYF	16	TRBD2	TRBV11-2	TRBJ2-3	-
TGCAGCGTTGTCCCCCTGACCGGGACAGGGGGTTACGAGCAGTACTTC	CSVVPLTGTGGYEQYF	16	TRBD1	TRBV29-1	TRBJ2-7	few
TGTGCCAGCAGCCCGACCCGGACAGGAGCATATGGCTACACCTTC	CASSPTRTGAYGYTF	15	TRBD1	TRBV6-5	TRBJ1-2	-
TGTGCCAGCAGGACGACAGGGGGCTTCTATGGCTACACCTTC	CASRTTGGFYGYTF	14	TRBD1	TRBV28	TRBJ1-2	-
TGCAGCGTCCACGGACTAGCGGGATCATACGGCGCCTACTACAATGAGCAGTTCTTC	CSVHGLAGSYGAYYNEQFF	19	TRBD2	TRBV29-1	TRBJ2-1	-
TGTGCCAGCAGGGGAGGGGGGGCAGGTCAGCCCCAGCATTTT	CASRGGGAGQPQHF	14	-	TRBV2	TRBJ1-5	-
TGTGCCAGCAGCCAGTCCGGCCTCGCAAGGGGCTATACGCAGTATTTT	CASSQSGLARGYTQYF	16	-	TRBV4-2	TRBJ2-3	-
TGTGCCAGCAGCCACCGGACAGGGACGGGCCAAGAGACCCAGTACTTC	CASSHRTGTGQETQYF	16	TRBD1	TRBV9	TRBJ2-5	once
TGTGCCAGCAGTTACGAGAGATCCTACGAGCAGTACTTC	CASSYERSYEQYF	13	-	TRBV6-6	TRBJ2-7	few
TGCGCCAGCAGCTCGAGAGGGGGGGCCAACGAGCAGTACTTC	CASSSRGGANEQYF	14	-	TRBV5-1	TRBJ2-7	-
TGTGCCAGCAGTTTATCTCTAGCGCTCGGCGAGACCCAGTACTTC	CASSLSLALGETQYF	15	-	TRBV27	TRBJ2-5	-
TGTGCCAGTAGTATCTCCGGGGAAAAAGGTCAGCCCCAGCATTTT	CASSISGEKGQPQHF	15	-	TRBV19	TRBJ1-5	-
TGTGCCTGCAGCAGGGGATGGGGTGAAAAACTGTTTTTT	CACSRGWGEKLFF	13	-	TRBV30	TRBJ1-4	-
TGTGCCAGCAGTTACTCGGGAGGGTGGTACGAGCAGTACTTC	CASSYSGGWYEQYF	14	TRBD2	TRBV6-5	TRBJ2-7	-
TGCGCCAGCAGCTTGGCTCCCCCCACCGGGACATGGGCAGATACGCAGTATTTT	CASSLAPPTGTWADTQYF	18	-	TRBV5-1	TRBJ2-3	-
TGTGCCAGCAGTTCCCCCGGACAGGGTATGAACACTGAAGCTTTCTTT	CASSSPGQGMNTEAFF	16	TRBD1	TRBV28	TRBJ1-1	-
TGTGCCAGCAGCAGCACCGACACAGATACGCAGTATTTT	CASSSTDTDTQYF	13	-	TRBV13	TRBJ2-3	once
TGTGCCAGCAGTAGAACAGGGGAAGAGACCCAGTACTTC	CASSRTGEETQYF	13	TRBD1	TRBV25-1	TRBJ2-5	-
TGTGCCAGCAGTTACTCGAACAGCGAAGCTTTCTTT	CASSYSNSEAFF	12	-	TRBV6-5	TRBJ1-1	-
TGTGCCAGCAGCCAAGATTCGGGACAGGGTGCCGGCTTC	CASSQDSGQGAGF	13	TRBD1	TRBV4-2	TRBJ2-7	-
TGTGCCAGCAGCTTTGTCAGCGAAAGCACAGATACGCAGTATTTT	CASSFVSESTDTQYF	15	-	TRBV5-4	TRBJ2-3	-
TGTGCCAGCAGCAGGGTTTGCGGTGAAAAACTGTTTTTT	CASSRVCGEKLFF	13	-	TRBV21-1	TRBJ1-4	once
TGTGCCAGCAGCCGGGACAGGGCAAACACTGAAGCTTTCTTT	CASSRDRANTEAFF	14	TRBD1	TRBV27	TRBJ1-1	-
TGTGCCAGCAGCGGGGGACAGGGCTGGACTGAAGCTTTCTTT	CASSGGQGWTEAFF	14	TRBD1	TRBV6-1	TRBJ1-1	few
TGTGCCAGCAGTACCCAGGGGGTGATTGAAGCTTTCTTT	CASSTQGVIEAFF	13	TRBD1	TRBV28	TRBJ1-1	few
TGTGCCAGCAGCGTAGGTCCGGGCTCCTACGAGCAGTACTTC	CASSVGPGSYEQYF	14	-	TRBV9	TRBJ2-7	-
TGTGCCAGCAGTTTTACAGGGGGCTACACCGGGGAGCTGTTTTTT	CASSFTGGYTGELFF	15	TRBD1	TRBV27	TRBJ2-2	-
TGTGCCAGCAGCCCAGGACAGAGAATTAAATCTGGGGCCAACGTCCTGACTTTC	CASSPGQRIKSGANVLTF	18	-	TRBV7-8	TRBJ2-6	few
TGTGCCAGCAGTTTAGCGGGAGGGGATACGCAGTATTTT	CASSLAGGDTQYF	13	TRBD2	TRBV6-5	TRBJ2-3	-
TGTGCCAGCAGTGAAGAGACAGGGGGGACCGGGGAGCTGTTTTTT	CASSEETGGTGELFF	15	TRBD1	TRBV2	TRBJ2-2	-
TGTGCTAGTGGTGGGTTTAGCGGGAGGGCAGTTGGCTACAATGAGCAGTTCTTC	CASGGFSGRAVGYNEQFF	18	TRBD2	TRBV12-5	TRBJ2-1	-
TGTGCCAGCAGGATCGGCGGGGGACTTGAAGCTTTCTTT	CASRIGGGLEAFF	13	-	TRBV6-1	TRBJ1-1	-
TGTGCCAGCAGTTACGCGTCTAGCGGGGACAATGAGCAGTTCTTC	CASSYASSGDNEQFF	15	TRBD2	TRBV6-5	TRBJ2-1	-
TGTGCCAGTAATGAACGGAGCACAGATACGCAGTATTTT	CASNERSTDTQYF	13	-	TRBV19	TRBJ2-3	-
TGTGCCAGCTCACCACCGGGGACTAGCGGGAGCGGGGAGACCCAGTACTTC	CASSPPGTSGSGETQYF	17	TRBD2	TRBV18	TRBJ2-5	-
TGTGCCAGCAGCTTAGGGAGATCGGACGAGCAGTACTTC	CASSLGRSDEQYF	13	-	TRBV11-2	TRBJ2-7	few
TGTGCCAGCAGCTTAGTGGGGACAGGGGGATCCAAAGGGTCCCAGTACTTC	CASSLVGTGGSKGSQYF	17	TRBD1	TRBV7-2	TRBJ2-5	-
TGTGCCAGCAGCACTCGACGGCCCCCCGGGAACGAGCAGTACTTC	CASSTRRPPGNEQYF	15	-	TRBV7-2	TRBJ2-7	-
TGTGCCAGTAGTAACGGGGCGGGACTAGATTCTTTCGGTGAGCAGTTCTTC	CASSNGAGLDSFGEQFF	17	TRBD2	TRBV19	TRBJ2-1	-
TGCAGCGTTGAAACAGGGGCCACCTACGAGCAGTACTTC	CSVETGATYEQYF	13	TRBD1	TRBV29-1	TRBJ2-7	-